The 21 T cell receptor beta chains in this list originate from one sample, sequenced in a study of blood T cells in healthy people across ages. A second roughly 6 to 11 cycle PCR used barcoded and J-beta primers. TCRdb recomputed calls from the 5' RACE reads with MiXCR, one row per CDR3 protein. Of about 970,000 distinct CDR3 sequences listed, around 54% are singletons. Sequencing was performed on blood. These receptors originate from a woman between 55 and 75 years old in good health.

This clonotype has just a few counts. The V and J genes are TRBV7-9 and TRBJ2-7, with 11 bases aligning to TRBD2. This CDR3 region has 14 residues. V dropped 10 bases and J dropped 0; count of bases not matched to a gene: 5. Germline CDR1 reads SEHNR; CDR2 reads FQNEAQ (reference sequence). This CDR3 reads CANQTSGVSYEQYF. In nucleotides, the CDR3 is TGTGCCAACCAGACTAGCGGGGTCTCCTACGAGCAGTACTTC.

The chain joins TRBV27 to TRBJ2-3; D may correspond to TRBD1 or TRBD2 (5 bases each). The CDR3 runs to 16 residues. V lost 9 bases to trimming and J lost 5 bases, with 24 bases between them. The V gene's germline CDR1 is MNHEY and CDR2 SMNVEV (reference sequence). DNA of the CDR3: TGTGCCAGTGCCCCATTCGAGGGGTTTAAGGGAGATACGCAGTATTTT. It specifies CASAPFEGFKGDTQYF.

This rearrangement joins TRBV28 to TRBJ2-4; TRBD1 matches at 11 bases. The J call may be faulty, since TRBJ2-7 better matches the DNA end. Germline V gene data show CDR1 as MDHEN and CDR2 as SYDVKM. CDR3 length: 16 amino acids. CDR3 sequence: CASTLTGTGGIYEQYF. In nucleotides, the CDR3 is TGTGCCAGCACCCTCACAGGGACAGGGGGTATCTACGAGCAGTACTTC.

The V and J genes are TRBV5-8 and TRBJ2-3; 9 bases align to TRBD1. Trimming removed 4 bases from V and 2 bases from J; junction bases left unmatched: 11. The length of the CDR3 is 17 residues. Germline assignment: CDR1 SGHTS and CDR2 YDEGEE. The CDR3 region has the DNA TGTGCCAGCAGCCGGACAGGGGCGGGAGACTACACAGATACGCAGTATTTT. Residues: CASSRTGAGDYTDTQYF.

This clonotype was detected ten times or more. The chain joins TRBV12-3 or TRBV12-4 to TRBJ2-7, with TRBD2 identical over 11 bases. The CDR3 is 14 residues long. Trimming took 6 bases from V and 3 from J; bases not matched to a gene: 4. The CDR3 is CASSGTSGIYEQYF. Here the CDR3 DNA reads TGTGCCAGCAGCGGGACTAGCGGTATCTACGAGCAGTACTTC.

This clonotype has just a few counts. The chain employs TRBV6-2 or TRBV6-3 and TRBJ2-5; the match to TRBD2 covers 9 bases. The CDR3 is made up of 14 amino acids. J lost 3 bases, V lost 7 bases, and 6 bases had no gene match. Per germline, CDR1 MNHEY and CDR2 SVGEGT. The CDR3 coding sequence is TGTGCCAGCATGCGGGCTAGCGGGAAAGAGACCCAGTACTTC. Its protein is CASMRASGKETQYF.

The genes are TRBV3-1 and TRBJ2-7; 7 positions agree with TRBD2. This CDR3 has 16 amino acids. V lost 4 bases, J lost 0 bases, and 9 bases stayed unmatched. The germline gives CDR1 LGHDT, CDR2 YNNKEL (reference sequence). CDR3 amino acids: CASSLLGLGSSYEQYF. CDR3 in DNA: TGTGCCAGCAGCCTCCTTGGACTAGGAAGCTCCTACGAGCAGTACTTC.

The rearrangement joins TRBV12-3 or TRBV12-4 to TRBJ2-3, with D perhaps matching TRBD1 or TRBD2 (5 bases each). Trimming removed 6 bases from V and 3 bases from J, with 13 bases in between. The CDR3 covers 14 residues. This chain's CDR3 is CASRPGRLTDTQYF. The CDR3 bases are TGTGCCAGCAGACCGGGACGATTAACAGATACGCAGTATTTT.

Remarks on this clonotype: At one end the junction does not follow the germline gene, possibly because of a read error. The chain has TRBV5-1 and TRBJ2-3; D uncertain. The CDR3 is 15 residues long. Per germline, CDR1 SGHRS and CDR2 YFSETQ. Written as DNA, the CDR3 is TGCGCCAGCAGCTTGGCGGGCGGATCCACAGATACGCGGTATTTT. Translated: CASSLAGGSTDTRYF.

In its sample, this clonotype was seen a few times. In DNA form, the CDR3 reads TGTGCCAGCAGAGGACTAGCGAACTCCTACGAGCAGTACTTC. Translating it yields CASRGLANSYEQYF. The chain joins TRBV11-2 to TRBJ2-7; 9 bases match TRBD2. CDR3 length: 14 amino acids. The germline V gene has CDR1 SGHAT and CDR2 FQNNGV. Trimming removed 6 bases from V and 0 bases from J; junction bases left unmatched: 3.

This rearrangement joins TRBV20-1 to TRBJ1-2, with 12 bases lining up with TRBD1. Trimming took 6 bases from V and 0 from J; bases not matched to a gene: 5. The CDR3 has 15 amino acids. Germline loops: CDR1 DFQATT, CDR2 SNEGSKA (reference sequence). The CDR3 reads CSAPGQGAANYGYTF. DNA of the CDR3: TGCAGTGCCCCGGGACAGGGGGCGGCTAACTATGGCTACACCTTC.

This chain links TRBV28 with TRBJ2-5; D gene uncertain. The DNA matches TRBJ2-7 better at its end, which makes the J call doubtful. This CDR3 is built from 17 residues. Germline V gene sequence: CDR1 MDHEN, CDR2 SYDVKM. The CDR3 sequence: CASSLISPQRPTYEQYF. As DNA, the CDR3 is TGTGCCAGCAGTTTAATATCCCCGCAGAGACCTACCTACGAGCAGTACTTC.

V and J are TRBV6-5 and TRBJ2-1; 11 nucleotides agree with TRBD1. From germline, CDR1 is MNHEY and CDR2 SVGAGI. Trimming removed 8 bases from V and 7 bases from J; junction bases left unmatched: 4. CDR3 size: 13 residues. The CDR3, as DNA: TGTGCCAGCGGACAGGGGGCGGGGAATGAGCAGTTCTTC. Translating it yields CASGQGAGNEQFF.

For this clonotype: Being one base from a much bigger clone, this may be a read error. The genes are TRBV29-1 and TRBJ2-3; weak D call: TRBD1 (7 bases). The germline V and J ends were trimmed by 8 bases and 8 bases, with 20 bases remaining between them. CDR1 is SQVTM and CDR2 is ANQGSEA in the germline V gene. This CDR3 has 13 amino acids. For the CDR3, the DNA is TGCAGCCTAGGGAGGACAGGAGGAGGTACGCAGTATTTT. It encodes CSLGRTGGGTQYF.

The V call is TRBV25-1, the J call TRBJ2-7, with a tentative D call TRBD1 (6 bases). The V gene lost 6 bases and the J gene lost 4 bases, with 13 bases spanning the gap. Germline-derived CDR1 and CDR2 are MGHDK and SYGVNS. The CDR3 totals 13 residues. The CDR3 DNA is TGTGCCAGCAGGGCACAGGGTACTTACGAGCAGTACTTC. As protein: CASRAQGTYEQYF.

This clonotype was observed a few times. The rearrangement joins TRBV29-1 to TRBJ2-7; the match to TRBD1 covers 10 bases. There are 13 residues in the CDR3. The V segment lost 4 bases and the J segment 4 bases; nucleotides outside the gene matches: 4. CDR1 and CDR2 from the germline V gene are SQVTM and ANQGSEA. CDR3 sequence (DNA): TGCAGCGTTGCGGGGACAGGGGTTTACGAGCAGTACTTC. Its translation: CSVAGTGVYEQYF.

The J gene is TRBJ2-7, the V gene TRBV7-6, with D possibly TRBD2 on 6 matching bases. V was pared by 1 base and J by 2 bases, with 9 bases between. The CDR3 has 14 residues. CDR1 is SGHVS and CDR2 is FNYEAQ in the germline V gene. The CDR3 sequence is CASSLESSAYEQYF. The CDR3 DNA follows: TGTGCCAGCAGCTTAGAGTCTAGCGCCTACGAGCAGTACTTC.

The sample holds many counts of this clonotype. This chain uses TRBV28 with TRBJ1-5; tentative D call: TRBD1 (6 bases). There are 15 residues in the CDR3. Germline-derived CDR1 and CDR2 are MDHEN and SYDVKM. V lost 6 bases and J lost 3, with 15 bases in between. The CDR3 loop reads CASSYTGSFNQPQHF. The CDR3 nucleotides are TGTGCCAGCAGCTATACAGGGTCCTTCAATCAGCCCCAGCATTTT.

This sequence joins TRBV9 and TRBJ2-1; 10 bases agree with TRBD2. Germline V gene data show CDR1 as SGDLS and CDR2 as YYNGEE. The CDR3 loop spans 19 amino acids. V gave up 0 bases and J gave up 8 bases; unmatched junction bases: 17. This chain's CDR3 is CASSVAASGRVGNPDEQFF. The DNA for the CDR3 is TGTGCCAGCAGCGTAGCGGCTAGCGGGAGAGTCGGTAATCCCGATGAGCAGTTCTTC.

The CDR3 coding sequence is TGTGCCAGCAGTTACTCCGCTAGCGGTCACTCCTACAATGAGCAGTTCTTC. This translates into CASSYSASGHSYNEQFF. V and J are TRBV6-5 and TRBJ2-1; 7 bases line up with TRBD2. This CDR3 is built from 17 residues. With V trimmed by 0 bases and J by 0 bases, 5 bases remained unmatched. The germline CDR1 and CDR2 sequences are MNHEY and SVGAGI.

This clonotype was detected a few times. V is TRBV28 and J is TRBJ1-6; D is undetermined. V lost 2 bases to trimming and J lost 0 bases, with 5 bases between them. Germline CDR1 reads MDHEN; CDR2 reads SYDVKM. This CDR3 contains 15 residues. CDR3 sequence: CASSLQSSYNSPLHF. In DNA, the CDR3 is TGTGCCAGCAGTTTACAGAGCTCCTATAATTCACCCCTCCACTTT.